These T cell receptor beta chains were read from a single sample in a study of T cells expressing NK-cell markers. TCRdb re-called the 5' RACE reads and gives one entry per CDR3 protein, without DNA. The sample holds fewer than 400,000 distinct CDR3 sequences. The sequenced material came from blood T cells: a sorted CD56 or NKG2C T cell subset, CD4+ or CD8+ T cells, or bulk PBMC T cells (not recorded which). All receptors come from a man aged 18-70 years in good health. The CDR3 runs from the conserved cysteine through the conserved F or W.

j_call v_call cdr3_length cdr3_aa
TRBJ2-5 TRBV3-1 13 CASSGGSGQTQYF
TRBJ1-4 TRBV20-1 12 CSALQGKGELFF
TRBJ2-2 TRBV12-3/TRBV12-4 15 CASSLGLANTGELFF
TRBJ1-6 TRBV7-2 16 CASSFGTGGTNSPLHF
TRBJ1-1 TRBV9 13 CASSGSWTTEAFF
TRBJ1-3 TRBV5-1 16 CASRGDRGFAGNTIYF
TRBJ2-3 TRBV5-1 17 CASSPLGLAGIADTQYF
TRBJ2-5 TRBV10-3 16 CAISDPGVAGQETQYF
TRBJ2-2 TRBV6-5 15 CASSYPGQGRWELFF
TRBJ1-1 TRBV4-1 14 CASSHATGTGEAFF
TRBJ2-7 TRBV20-1 12 CSASRGTGEQYF
TRBJ2-5 TRBV19 13 CASRGLGGETQYF
TRBJ2-6 TRBV6-5 16 CASSHGRRSGANVLTF
TRBJ2-2 TRBV12-3/TRBV12-4 14 CASAGVVGTGELFF
TRBJ2-7 TRBV5-1 15 CASSTTVTASYEQYF
TRBJ2-3 TRBV29-1 15 CSVVPGQGAGDTQYF
TRBJ1-4 TRBV6-5 15 CASSYSRRESEKLFF
TRBJ1-5 TRBV2 14 CASSQGREDQPQHF
TRBJ2-3 TRBV20-1 15 CSASRRAGSTDTQYF
TRBJ2-7 TRBV28 18 CASSLGDRRYYLSYEQYF
TRBJ2-7 TRBV20-1 12 CSARRGTAEQYF
TRBJ1-2 TRBV6-2/TRBV6-3 12 CASTRANYGYTF
TRBJ2-1 TRBV3-1 15 CASSQDLDPANEQFF
TRBJ1-3 TRBV20-1 14 CSVLQSSSGNTIYF
TRBJ2-5 TRBV11-2 14 CASSLSMGRETQYF
TRBJ2-7 TRBV18 14 CASSRLGTSYEQYF
TRBJ1-2 TRBV6-6 12 CASKTGVGGYTF
TRBJ2-6 TRBV6-1 16 CASRPEGASGANVLTF
TRBJ2-7 TRBV9 15 CASSARDRGLGEQYF
TRBJ2-4 TRBV3-1 19 CASSQDLRGFGTAKNIQYF
TRBJ2-1 TRBV9 14 CASSPMTGGAGQFF
TRBJ1-5 TRBV7-9 12 CASCRGNQPQHF
TRBJ1-1 TRBV28 15 CASSSGQGYVTEAFF
TRBJ1-6 TRBV5-5 14 CASSLGVYNSPLHF
TRBJ2-2 TRBV7-9 13 CASSFISTGELFF
TRBJ2-5 TRBV7-9 16 CASSPSPTGATETQYF
TRBJ2-3 TRBV24-1 14 CATSDAGLASAQYF
TRBJ1-2 TRBV28 16 CASSRLTAEQTYGYTF
TRBJ1-4 TRBV6-5 16 CASSYTGIATNEKLFF
TRBJ2-5 TRBV6-6 13 CASTQLVQETQYF
TRBJ2-7 TRBV20-1 13 CSARKDGRSEQYF
TRBJ1-6 TRBV25-1 14 CASRQGALNSPLHF
TRBJ2-3 TRBV20-1 17 CSARDRSGGAVLDTQYF
TRBJ1-2 TRBV12-3/TRBV12-4 15 CASSPMGPRVYGYTF
TRBJ2-7 TRBV18 16 CASSPTYVGSVYEQYF
TRBJ2-5 TRBV5-6 16 CASSLVGTSGALTQYF
TRBJ2-1 TRBV7-2 18 CASRGLAGILSSYNEQFF
TRBJ1-5 TRBV20-1 12 CSTRGVGQPQHF